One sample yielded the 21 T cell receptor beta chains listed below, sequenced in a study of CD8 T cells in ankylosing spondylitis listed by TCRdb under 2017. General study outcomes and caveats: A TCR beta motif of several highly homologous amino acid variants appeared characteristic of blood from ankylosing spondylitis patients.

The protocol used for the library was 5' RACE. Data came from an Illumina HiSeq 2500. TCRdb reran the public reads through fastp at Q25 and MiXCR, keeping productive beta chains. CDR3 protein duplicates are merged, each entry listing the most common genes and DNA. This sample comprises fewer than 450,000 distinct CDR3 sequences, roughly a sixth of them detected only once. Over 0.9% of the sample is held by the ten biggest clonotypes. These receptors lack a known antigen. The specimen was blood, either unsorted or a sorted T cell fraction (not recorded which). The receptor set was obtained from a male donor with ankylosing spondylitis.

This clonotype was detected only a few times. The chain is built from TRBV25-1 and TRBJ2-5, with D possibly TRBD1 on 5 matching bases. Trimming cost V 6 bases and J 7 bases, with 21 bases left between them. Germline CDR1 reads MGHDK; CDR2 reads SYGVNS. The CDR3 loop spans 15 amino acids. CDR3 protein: CASSPSQGILPTQYF. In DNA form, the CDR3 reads TGTGCCAGCAGCCCATCCCAGGGAATTCTCCCGACCCAGTACTTC.

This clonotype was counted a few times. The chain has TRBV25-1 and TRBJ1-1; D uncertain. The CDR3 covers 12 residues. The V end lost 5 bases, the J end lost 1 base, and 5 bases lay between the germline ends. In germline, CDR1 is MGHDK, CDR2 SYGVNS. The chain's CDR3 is CASSTRNTEAFF. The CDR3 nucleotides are TGTGCCAGCAGTACCCGGAACACTGAAGCTTTCTTT.

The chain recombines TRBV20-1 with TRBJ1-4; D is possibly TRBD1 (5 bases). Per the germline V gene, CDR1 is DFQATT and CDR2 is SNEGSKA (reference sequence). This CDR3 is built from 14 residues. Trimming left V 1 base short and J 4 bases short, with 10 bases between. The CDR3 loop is CSARAGDLNEKLFF. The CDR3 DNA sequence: TGCAGTGCTAGAGCCGGGGACCTTAATGAAAAACTGTTTTTT.

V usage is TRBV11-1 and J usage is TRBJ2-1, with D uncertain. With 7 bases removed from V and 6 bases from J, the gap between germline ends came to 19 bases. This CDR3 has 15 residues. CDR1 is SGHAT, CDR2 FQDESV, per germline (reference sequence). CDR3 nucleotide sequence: TGTGCCAGCACACTTTCCCCGCAGGCAGTCAATGAGCAGTTCTTC. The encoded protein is CASTLSPQAVNEQFF.

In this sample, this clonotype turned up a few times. CDR3 bases: TGCGCCAGCCAATTGGGTATATTAGCGGGGCCAGCCTACAATGAGCAGTTCTTC. Translated: CASQLGILAGPAYNEQFF. The chain carries TRBV4-1 and TRBJ2-1; 8 bases are shared with TRBD2. The CDR3 is 18 residues long. J lost 2 bases, V lost 8 bases, and 17 bases had no gene match. Germline V CDR1 and CDR2: MGHRA, YSYEKL.

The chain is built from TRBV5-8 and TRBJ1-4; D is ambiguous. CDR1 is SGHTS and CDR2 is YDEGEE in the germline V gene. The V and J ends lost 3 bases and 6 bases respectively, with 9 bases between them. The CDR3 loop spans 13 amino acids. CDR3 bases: TGTGCCAGCAGCTCCCAGAGGCATGAAAAACTGTTTTTT. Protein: CASSSQRHEKLFF. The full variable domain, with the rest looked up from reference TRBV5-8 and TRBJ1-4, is EAGVTQSPTHLIKTRGQQATLRCSPISGHTSVYWYQQALGLGLQFLLWYDEGEERNRGNFPPRFSGRQFPNYSSELNVNALELEDSALYLCASSSQRHEKLFFGSGTQLSVL.

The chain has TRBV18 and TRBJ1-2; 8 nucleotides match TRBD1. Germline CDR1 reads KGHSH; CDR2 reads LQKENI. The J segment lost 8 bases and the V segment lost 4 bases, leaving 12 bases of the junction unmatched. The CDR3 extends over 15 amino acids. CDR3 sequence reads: CASSLEQGERSGYTF. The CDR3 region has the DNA TGTGCCAGCTCACTGGAACAGGGGGAACGAAGCGGCTACACCTTC.

CDR3 region: CASSPLWSSYEQYF. The CDR3 DNA follows: TGCGCCAGCAGCCCCCTTTGGAGCTCCTACGAGCAGTACTTC. The chain has TRBV4-1 and TRBJ2-7; D call uncertain. The germline gives CDR1 MGHRA, CDR2 YSYEKL. V was pared by 4 bases and J by 0 bases, with 10 bases between. The CDR3 extends over 14 amino acids.

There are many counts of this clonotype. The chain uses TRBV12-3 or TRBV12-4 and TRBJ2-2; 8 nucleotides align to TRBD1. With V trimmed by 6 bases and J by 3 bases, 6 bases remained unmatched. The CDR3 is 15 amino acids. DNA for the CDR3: TGTGCCAGCAGAACAGGGGGAAGGCACACCGGGGAGCTGTTTTTT. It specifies CASRTGGRHTGELFF.

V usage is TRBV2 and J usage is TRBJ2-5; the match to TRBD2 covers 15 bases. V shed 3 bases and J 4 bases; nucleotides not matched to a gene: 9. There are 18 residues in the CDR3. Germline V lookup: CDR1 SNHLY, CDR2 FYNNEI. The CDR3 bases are TGTGCCAGCAGTGACCCGGGACTAGCGGGAGGAGGGGGAGAGACCCAGTACTTC. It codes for CASSDPGLAGGGGETQYF.

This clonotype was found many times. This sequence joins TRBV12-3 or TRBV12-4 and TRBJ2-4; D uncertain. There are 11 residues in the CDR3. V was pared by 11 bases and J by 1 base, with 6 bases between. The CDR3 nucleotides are TGTGCCTCAAGGGCCAAAAACATTCAGTACTTC. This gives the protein CASRAKNIQYF.

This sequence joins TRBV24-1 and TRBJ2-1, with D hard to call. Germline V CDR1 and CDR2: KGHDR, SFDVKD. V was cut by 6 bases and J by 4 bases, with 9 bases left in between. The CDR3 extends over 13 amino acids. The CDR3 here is CATSFAQYNEQFF. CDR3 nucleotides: TGTGCCACCAGTTTCGCACAGTACAATGAGCAGTTCTTC.

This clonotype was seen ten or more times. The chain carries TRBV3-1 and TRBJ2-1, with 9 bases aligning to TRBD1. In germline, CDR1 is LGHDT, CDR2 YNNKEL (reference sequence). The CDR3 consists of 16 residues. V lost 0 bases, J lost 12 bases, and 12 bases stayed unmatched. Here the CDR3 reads CASSQEADRGRRGQFF. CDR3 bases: TGTGCCAGCAGCCAAGAGGCGGACAGGGGACGGAGGGGGCAGTTCTTC.

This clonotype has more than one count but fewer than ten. CDR3 residues: CAGSKRNTDTQYF. CDR3 nucleotides: TGTGCCGGCTCTAAGCGGAACACAGATACGCAGTATTTT. The V call is TRBV6-2 or TRBV6-3, the J call TRBJ2-3; tentative D call: TRBD2 (5 bases). The V end lost 11 bases, the J end lost 2 bases, and 14 bases lay between the germline ends. Germline loops: CDR1 MNHEY, CDR2 SVGEGT. This CDR3 region has 13 residues.

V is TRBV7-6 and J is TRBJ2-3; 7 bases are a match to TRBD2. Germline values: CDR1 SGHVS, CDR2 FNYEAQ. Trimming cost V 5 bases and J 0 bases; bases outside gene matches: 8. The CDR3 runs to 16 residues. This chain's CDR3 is CASSQGPTSSTDTQYF. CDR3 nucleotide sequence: TGTGCCAGCAGCCAGGGACCGACTAGCAGCACAGATACGCAGTATTTT.

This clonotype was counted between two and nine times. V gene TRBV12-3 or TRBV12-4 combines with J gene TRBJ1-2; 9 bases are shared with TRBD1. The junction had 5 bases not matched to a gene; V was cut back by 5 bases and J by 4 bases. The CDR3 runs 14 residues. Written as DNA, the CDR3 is TGTGCCAGCAGTACAGGGGGCGGCGGCTATGGCTACACCTTC. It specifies CASSTGGGGYGYTF.

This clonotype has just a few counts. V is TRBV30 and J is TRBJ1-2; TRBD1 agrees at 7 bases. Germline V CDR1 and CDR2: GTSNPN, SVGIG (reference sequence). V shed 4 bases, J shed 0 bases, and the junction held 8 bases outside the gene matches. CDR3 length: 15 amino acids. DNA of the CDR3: TGTGCCTGGAACCACGACAGGGAACCTAACTATGGCTACACCTTC. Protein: CAWNHDREPNYGYTF.

Written as DNA, the CDR3 is TGTGCCAGCAGCTTAGCCGCCGGGACAGGGGGTGGCAATGAGCAGTTCTTC. Translating it yields CASSLAAGTGGGNEQFF. This rearrangement joins TRBV7-2 to TRBJ2-1; TRBD1 aligns across 11 bases. V lost 0 bases to trimming and J lost 6 bases; unmatched junction nucleotides: 7. Per germline, CDR1 SGHTA and CDR2 FQGNSA. The CDR3 runs 17 residues.

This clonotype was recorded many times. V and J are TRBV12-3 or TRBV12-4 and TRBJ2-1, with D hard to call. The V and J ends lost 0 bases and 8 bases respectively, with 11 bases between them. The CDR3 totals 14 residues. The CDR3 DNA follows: TGTGCCAGCAGTTTAGCGAAAGGAGTTGATGAGCAGTTCTTC. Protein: CASSLAKGVDEQFF.

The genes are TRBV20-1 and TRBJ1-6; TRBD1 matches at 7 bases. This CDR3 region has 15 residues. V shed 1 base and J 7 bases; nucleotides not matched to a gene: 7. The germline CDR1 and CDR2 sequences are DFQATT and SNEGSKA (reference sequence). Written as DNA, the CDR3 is TGCAGTGCTAGAGGGATGACAGGGTTGAATTCACCCCTCCACTTT. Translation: CSARGMTGLNSPLHF.

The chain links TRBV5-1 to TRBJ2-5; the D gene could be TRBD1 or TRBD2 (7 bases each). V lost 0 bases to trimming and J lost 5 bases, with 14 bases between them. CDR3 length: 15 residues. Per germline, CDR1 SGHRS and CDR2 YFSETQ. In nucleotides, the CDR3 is TGCGCCAGCAGCTTGGAAAACAGGGGAGGGGAGACCCAGTACTTC. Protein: CASSLENRGGETQYF.